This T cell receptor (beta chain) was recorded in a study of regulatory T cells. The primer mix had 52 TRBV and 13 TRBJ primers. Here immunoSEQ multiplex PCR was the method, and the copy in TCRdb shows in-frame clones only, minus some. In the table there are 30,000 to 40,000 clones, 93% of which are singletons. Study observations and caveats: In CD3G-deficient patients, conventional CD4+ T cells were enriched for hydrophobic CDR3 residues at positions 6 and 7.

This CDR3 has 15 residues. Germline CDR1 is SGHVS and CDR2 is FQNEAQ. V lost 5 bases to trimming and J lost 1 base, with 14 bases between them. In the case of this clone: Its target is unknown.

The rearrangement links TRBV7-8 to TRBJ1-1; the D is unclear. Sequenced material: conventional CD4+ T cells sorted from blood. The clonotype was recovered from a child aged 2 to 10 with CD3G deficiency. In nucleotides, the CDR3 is TGTGCCAGCAGCCAGAACCGGGCACCGAACACTGAAGCTTTCTTT. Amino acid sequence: CASSQNRAPNTEAFF. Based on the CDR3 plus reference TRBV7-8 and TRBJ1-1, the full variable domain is GAGVSQSPRYKVAKRGQDVALRCDPISGHVSLFWYQQALGQGPEFLTYFQNEAQLDKSGLPSDRFFAERPEGSVSTLKIQRTQQEDSAVYLCASSQNRAPNTEAFFGQGTRLTVV.